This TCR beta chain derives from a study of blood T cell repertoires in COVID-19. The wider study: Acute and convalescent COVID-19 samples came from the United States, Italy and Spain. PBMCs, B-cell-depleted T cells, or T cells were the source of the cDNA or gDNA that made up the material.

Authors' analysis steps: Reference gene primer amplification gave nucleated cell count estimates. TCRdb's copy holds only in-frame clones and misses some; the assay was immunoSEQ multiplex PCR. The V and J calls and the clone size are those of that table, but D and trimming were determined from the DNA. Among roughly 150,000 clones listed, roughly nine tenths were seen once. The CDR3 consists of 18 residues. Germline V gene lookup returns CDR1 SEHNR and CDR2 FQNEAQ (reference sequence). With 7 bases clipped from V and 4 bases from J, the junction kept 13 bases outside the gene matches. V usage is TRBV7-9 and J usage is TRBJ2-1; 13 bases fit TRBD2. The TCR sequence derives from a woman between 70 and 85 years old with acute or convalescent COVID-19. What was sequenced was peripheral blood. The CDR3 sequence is CASIPLRGTSGEYNEQFF. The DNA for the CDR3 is TGTGCCAGCATCCCTTTACGGGGGACTAGCGGGGAATACAATGAGCAGTTCTTC.